The present TCR beta chain was sequenced within a study of blood T cells in healthy people across ages. Study-wide points: TCR beta diversity per million T cells fell roughly linearly with age.

A second roughly 7 to 11 cycle PCR used barcoded and J-beta primers. Researchers report that each sample yielded at least 3 million CDR3-containing paired-end reads. TCRdb analysed the 5' RACE reads with MiXCR anew, one entry per CDR3 protein. Among 1,500,000 or so distinct CDR3 sequences listed, roughly 59% were seen once. On this clonotype: Its antigen is not identified.

The germline V gene encodes CDR1 SGHTA and CDR2 FQGNSA. V shed 3 bases and J shed 3 bases, with 9 bases lying between them. The CDR3 contains 13 residues. The sample comprised blood. The genes are TRBV7-2 and TRBJ2-7, with D unresolved. The receptor's source is a man between 18 and 29 years old in good health. CDR3 DNA: TGTGCCAGCAGCTTCGAGCGAGTCTACGAGCAGTACTTC. Its translation is CASSFERVYEQYF.